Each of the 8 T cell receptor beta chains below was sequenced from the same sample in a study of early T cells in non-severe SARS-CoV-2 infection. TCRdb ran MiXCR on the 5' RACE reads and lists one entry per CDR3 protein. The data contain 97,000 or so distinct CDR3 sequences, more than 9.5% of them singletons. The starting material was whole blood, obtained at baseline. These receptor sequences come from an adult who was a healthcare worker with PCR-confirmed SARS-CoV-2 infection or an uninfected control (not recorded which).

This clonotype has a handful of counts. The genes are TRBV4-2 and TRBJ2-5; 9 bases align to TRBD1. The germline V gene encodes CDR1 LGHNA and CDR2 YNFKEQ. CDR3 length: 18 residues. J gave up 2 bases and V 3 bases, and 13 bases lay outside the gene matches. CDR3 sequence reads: CASSQPPGQGNYQETQYF. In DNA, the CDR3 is TGTGCCAGCAGCCAGCCCCCGGGACAGGGAAATTATCAAGAGACCCAGTACTTC.

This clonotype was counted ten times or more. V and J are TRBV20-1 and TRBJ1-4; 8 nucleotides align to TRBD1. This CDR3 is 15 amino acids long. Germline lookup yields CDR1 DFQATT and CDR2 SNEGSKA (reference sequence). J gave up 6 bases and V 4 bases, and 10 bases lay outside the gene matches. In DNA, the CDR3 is TGCAGTGCTACACGTACCGGGACAGGCGATGAAAAACTGTTTTTT. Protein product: CSATRTGTGDEKLFF.

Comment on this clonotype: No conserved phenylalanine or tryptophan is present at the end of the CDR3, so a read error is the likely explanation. Here the CDR3 DNA reads TGTGCCAGCAGCCACCCCACTAGCGCCCCGAACACCGGGGAGCTGTTTTAT. It yields the protein CASSHPTSAPNTGELFY. The genes are TRBV4-2 and TRBJ2-2; 7 bases align to TRBD2. The germline CDR1 and CDR2 sequences are LGHNA and YNFKEQ. J lost 0 bases, V lost 3 bases, and 7 bases had no gene match. The CDR3 length is 17 residues.

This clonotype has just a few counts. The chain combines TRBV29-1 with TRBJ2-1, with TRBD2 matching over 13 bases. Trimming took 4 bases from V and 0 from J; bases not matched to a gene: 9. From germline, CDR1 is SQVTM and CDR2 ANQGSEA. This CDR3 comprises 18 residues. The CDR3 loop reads CSVVKTSGRPSSYNEQFF. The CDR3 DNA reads TGCAGCGTTGTTAAGACTAGCGGGAGGCCGAGCTCCTACAATGAGCAGTTCTTC.

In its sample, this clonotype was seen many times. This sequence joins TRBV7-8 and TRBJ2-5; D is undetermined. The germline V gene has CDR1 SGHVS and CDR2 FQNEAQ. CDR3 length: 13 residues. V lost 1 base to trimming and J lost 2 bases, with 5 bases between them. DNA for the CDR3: TGTGCCAGCAGCTTAGGGGGACAAGAGACCCAGTACTTC. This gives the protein CASSLGGQETQYF.

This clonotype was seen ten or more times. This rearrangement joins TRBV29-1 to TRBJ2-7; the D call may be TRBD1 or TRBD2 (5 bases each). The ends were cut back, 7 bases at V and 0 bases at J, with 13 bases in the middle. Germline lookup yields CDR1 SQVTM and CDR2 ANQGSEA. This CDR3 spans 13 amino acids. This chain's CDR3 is CSASGTSSYEQYF. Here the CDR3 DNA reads TGCAGCGCATCCGGGACGAGCTCCTACGAGCAGTACTTC.

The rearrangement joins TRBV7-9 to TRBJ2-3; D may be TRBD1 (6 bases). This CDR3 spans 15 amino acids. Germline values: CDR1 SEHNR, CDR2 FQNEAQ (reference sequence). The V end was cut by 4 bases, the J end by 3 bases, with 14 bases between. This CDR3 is CASSYRVGWTDTQYF. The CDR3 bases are TGTGCCAGCAGCTACAGGGTAGGGTGGACAGATACGCAGTATTTT. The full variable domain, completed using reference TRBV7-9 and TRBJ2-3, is DTGVSQNPRHKITKRGQNVTFRCDPISEHNRLYWYRQTLGQGPEFLTYFQNEAQLEKSRLLSDRFSAERPKGSFSTLEIQRTEQGDSAMYLCASSYRVGWTDTQYFGPGTRLTVL.

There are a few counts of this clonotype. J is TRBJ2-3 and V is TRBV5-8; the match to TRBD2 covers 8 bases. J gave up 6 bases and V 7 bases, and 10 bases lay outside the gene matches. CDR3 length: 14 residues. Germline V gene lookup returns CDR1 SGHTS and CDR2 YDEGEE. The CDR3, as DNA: TGTGCCAGCGCGGGGGGCCCCTTGGCGGATACGCAGTATTTT. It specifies CASAGGPLADTQYF. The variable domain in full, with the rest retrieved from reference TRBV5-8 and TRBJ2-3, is EAGVTQSPTHLIKTRGQQATLRCSPISGHTSVYWYQQALGLGLQFLLWYDEGEERNRGNFPPRFSGRQFPNYSSELNVNALELEDSALYLCASAGGPLADTQYFGPGTRLTVL.